This T cell receptor beta chain was profiled in a study of cytomegalovirus exposure and HLA in healthy donors. Study at large: T cells numbering around 180 million yielded 100 million to 120 million unique TCR beta sequences in an earlier analysis.

Study-wide results and limits: A link between a missense DCLRE1C variant and TCR beta V- and J-gene trimming emerged from a later analysis. Being productive about 90% or about 30% of the time was typical of most TCR beta V segments in an earlier analysis.

The PCR contained 60 Vbeta and 13 Jbeta primers. Original processing methods: Per a later analysis, the number of unique TCR beta chains was 75 million to 90 million, of which 9 million to 12 million were shared. This table comes from immunoSEQ multiplex PCR, and its TCRdb copy is limited to in-frame clones, with some not included. V and J calls and clone size are copied from that table; D and trimming were computed from the DNA. The data show around 200,000 clones, about three quarters seen once. Worth noting for this clone: What it binds is not known.

This TCR came from a male donor in good health and CMV-seronegative. The sequenced sample consisted of PBMCs.

The CDR3 DNA follows: TGCGCCAGCAGCTTGGTTAGCGGGGGGGCCTACAATGAGCAGTTCTTC. Translated: CASSLVSGGAYNEQFF. J is TRBJ2-1 and V is TRBV5-1; 11 nucleotides align to TRBD2. Germline V gene data show CDR1 as SGHRS and CDR2 as YFSETQ. The V segment lost 0 bases and the J segment 2 bases; nucleotides outside the gene matches: 1. This CDR3 has 16 residues.